The text below deals with one T cell receptor (beta chain). The clone's antigen remains unknown. No much larger clone is present one base from it, and per-base qualities are unavailable. CDR1 and CDR2, per the germline V gene, are SGHRS and YFSETQ. V trim: 4 bases; J trim: 8 bases; unmatched bases: 4. Including cysteine and phenylalanine, the CDR3 has 12 amino acids. This entry keeps only the CDR3 DNA: 36 bases, framed from base 1. These data originate in a study of cytomegalovirus exposure and HLA in healthy donors listed by TCRdb under 2017. About the investigation overall: According to a later analysis, one platform produced both the roughly 120 validation repertoires and the 730 or so repertoires of the first cohort. Besides the first cohort of some 670 subjects, a separate validation cohort made up of some 110 different subjects was used. The aim of the study was to test whether cataloging public T cell receptors could identify signatures of past pathogen exposure. To predict cytomegalovirus infection status, the study combined high-throughput TCR immunosequencing, statistical association of individual TCRs with disease status, and machine learning.

Library preparation used the immunoSEQ multiplex PCR assay. The authors processed their data as follows. To diagnose cytomegalovirus status from the catalog of TCR beta chain sequences, a statistical classification framework was built. TCRdb took over this immuneACCESS table, retaining in-frame rearrangements with V and J assigned. Such tables are incomplete; in checked studies, under half of the missing clones stem from an unresolved V gene, and the remainder is unexplained. V and J calls and clone size are as listed in that table; D and trimming were resolved from the DNA. The sample table holds roughly 120,000 clones, of which about 83% were seen once. The ten biggest clones cover roughly 5% of the sample. The donors were included in the validation cohort of 130 or so subjects, a group kept apart from the approximately 700-subject first cohort. Here is what the overall study found, with its caveats: A total of about 180 TCR beta chains were listed by the study as associated with cytomegalovirus. According to the authors, the approach could potentially be generalized to other disease states and immunological phenotypes. Most TCR sequences were seen in very few donors, while some public TCRs were found in many individuals. In both the original and validation cohorts, the classifier was reported to diagnose cytomegalovirus status with high specificity and sensitivity. A later analysis had no HLA typing for the validation cohort, so co-occurrence there was scored across all 120 repertoires. In a later analysis, TCRs clustered in the first cohort were found to also tend to co-occur in the approximately 110 validation repertoires, with around 94% of cluster scores above 0. In vitro tests confirmed that a few of the cytomegalovirus-associated TCR beta chains recognize cytomegalovirus antigens.

This TCR was sampled from a man aged 18 to 30 in good health and CMV-seronegative. The sequencing sample was made of PBMCs. The chain is made from TRBV5-1 and TRBJ1-1, and 8 junctional nucleotides match TRBD1. The CDR3 corresponds to CASSGGQGEAFF. The DNA sequence reads TGCGCCAGCAGCGGAGGACAGGGAGAAGCTTTCTTT.